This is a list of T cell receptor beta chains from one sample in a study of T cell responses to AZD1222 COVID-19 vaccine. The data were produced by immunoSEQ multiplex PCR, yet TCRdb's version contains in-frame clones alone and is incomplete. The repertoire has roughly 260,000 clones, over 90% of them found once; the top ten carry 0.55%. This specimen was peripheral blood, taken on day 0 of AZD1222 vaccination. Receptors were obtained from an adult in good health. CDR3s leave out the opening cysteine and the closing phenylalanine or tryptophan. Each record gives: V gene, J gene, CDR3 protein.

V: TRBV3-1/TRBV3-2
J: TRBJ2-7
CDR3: ASSQNSLGDYEQY

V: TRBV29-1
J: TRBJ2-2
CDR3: SAAGGANTGELF

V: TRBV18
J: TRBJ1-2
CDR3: ASSPLTEPSGYT

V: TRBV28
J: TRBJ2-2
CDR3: ASSPRRGRDTGELF

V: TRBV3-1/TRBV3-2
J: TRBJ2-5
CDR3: ASSQGVRETQY

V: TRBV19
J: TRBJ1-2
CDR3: ASSRDPNSNYGYT

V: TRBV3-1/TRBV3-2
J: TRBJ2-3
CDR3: ASSQDGTSGTDTQY

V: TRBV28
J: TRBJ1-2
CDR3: ASSPPGPGGYGYT

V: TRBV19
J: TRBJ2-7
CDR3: ASTPFWQGKESYEQY

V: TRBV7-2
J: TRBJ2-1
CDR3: ASSGTSGIYNEQF

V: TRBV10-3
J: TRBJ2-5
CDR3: AISDPTSGGSTETQY

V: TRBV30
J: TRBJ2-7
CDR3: AWSRGSPGEQY

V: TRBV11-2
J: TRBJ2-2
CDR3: ASSLGTGKSTGELF

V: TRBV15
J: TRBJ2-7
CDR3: ATSGRSGGGTSPSYEQY

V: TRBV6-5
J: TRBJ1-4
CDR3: ASSSTGTVEKLF

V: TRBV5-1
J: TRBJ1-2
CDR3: ASSSTGEDYGYT

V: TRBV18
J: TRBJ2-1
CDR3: ASSPLAGPYNEQF

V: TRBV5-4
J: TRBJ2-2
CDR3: ASSLVASGTGELF

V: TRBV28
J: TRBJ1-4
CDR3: ASTRPGVEKLF

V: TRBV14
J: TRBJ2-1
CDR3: ASSPRLAGTF

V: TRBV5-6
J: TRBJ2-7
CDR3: ASSPGYYYEQY

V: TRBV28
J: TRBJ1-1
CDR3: ASSPTGTAPEAF

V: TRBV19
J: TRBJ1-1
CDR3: ASSIPSRRNTEAF

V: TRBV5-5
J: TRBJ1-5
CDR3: ASSRDRGNQPQH

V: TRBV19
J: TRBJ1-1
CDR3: ASGRGRTEAF

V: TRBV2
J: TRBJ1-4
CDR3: ASSRGRREKLF

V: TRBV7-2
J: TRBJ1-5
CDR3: ASSFRGDQPQH

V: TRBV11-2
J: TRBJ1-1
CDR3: ASRTDGNTEAF

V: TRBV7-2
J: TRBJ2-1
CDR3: ASSSRDRGLLEQF

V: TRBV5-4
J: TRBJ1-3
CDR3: ASSRGHSGNTIY

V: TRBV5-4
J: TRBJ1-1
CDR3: ASSPFPEAEAF

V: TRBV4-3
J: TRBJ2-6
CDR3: ASSSQGAWAGANVLT

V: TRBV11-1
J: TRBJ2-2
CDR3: ASSLSGELF

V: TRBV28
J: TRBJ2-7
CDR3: ATTPGPAYEQY

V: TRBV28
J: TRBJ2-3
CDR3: ASSFVGSGATDTQY

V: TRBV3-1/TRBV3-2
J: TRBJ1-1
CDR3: ASSQHSPGHQNTEAF

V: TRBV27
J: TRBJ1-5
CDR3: ASSLSASHYSNQPQH

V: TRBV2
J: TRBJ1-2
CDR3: ATLRGENMGGYT

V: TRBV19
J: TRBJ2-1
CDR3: ASSSRLGRPYNEQF

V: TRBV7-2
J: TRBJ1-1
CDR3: ASSPWGQNTEAF